The 21 T cell receptor beta chains presented below share a single source sample, sequenced in a study of T-cell memory formation after mild COVID-19. In TCRdb, the 5' RACE reads were re-called with MiXCR into one record per CDR3 protein. Of almost 550,000 distinct CDR3 sequences in the sample, roughly 20% are singletons; the top ten hold about 12%. Sequenced input: PBMCs or a T cell subset sorted from them (not recorded which). Receptor source: an adult woman who had mild COVID-19 (a few samples of this study predate the infection). Cell type and time point are not known.

The rearrangement uses TRBV10-3 and TRBJ2-2; TRBD1 matches 8 bases. Germline V gene data show CDR1 as ENHRY and CDR2 as SYGVKD. V trimming: 6 bases; J trimming: 3 bases; junction bases outside the gene matches: 0. CDR3 size: 13 residues. The CDR3 sequence is CAIRGQDTGELFF. CDR3 nucleotides: TGTGCCATCAGGGGACAGGACACCGGGGAGCTGTTTTTT.

The genes are TRBV28 and TRBJ2-7, with a possible D match to TRBD1 (5 bases). CDR1 and CDR2 (germline): MDHEN, SYDVKM. The CDR3 runs to 17 residues. With 1 base removed from V and 3 bases from J, the gap between germline ends came to 19 bases. CDR3 amino acids: CASSLLPRQSTGYEQYF. The CDR3, as DNA: TGTGCCAGCAGTTTATTACCCAGACAGTCCACCGGCTACGAGCAGTACTTC.

This rearrangement joins TRBV7-2 to TRBJ2-1; 10 bases are a match to TRBD2. The length of the CDR3 is 16 residues. V was clipped by 6 bases and J by 8 bases; unmatched bases: 13. Germline V lookup: CDR1 SGHTA, CDR2 FQGNSA. Here the CDR3 DNA reads TGTGCCAGCAGGCGCCAATCGGGACTAGCGCTCGATGAGCAGTTCTTC. This encodes CASRRQSGLALDEQFF. Looking up the rest from reference TRBV7-2 and TRBJ2-1 gives the full variable domain: GAGVSQSPSNKVTEKGKDVELRCDPISGHTALYWYRQSLGQGLEFLIYFQGNSAPDKSGLPSDRFSAERTGGSVSTLTIQRTQQEDSAVYLCASRRQSGLALDEQFFGPGTRLTVL.

This clonotype has only a few counts. V and J are TRBV9 and TRBJ1-6; no firm D call. The V gene lost 0 bases and the J gene lost 0 bases, with 10 bases spanning the gap. The CDR3 covers 17 residues. The germline CDR1 and CDR2 sequences are SGDLS and YYNGEE. CDR3 in DNA: TGTGCCAGCAGCGTAGCCCCAGTGAGCTCCTATAATTCACCCCTCCACTTT. Its translation is CASSVAPVSSYNSPLHF.

V usage is TRBV4-3 and J usage is TRBJ2-2, with D perhaps TRBD1 or TRBD2 (5 bases each). The CDR3 has 14 residues. The germline gives CDR1 LGHNA, CDR2 YSLEER. V was trimmed by 6 bases and J by 4 bases, leaving 12 bases between them. The CDR3 sequence: CASSSGARTGELFF. The CDR3 DNA is TGCGCCAGCAGTTCCGGGGCGCGCACCGGGGAGCTGTTTTTT.

This clonotype was picked up many times. The gene calls are TRBV10-3 and TRBJ1-3, with 8 bases matching TRBD1. This CDR3 has 15 residues. Germline V lookup: CDR1 ENHRY, CDR2 SYGVKD. V was clipped by 4 bases and J by 0 bases; unmatched bases: 2. The CDR3 region is CAISGTGISGNTIYF. The DNA for the CDR3 is TGTGCCATCAGTGGGACAGGGATCTCTGGAAACACCATATATTTT.

There are a few counts of this clonotype. The chain is built from TRBV5-1 and TRBJ2-1; TRBD2 matches 8 bases. After removal of 0 bases from V and 2 bases from J, the junction contained 4 bases not matched to a gene. CDR1 is SGHRS and CDR2 is YFSETQ in the germline V gene. This CDR3 region has 16 residues. CDR3 residues: CASSLGTGGTYNEQFF. The CDR3 DNA is TGCGCCAGCAGCTTGGGGACGGGGGGGACCTACAATGAGCAGTTCTTC.

The chain couples TRBV6-2 or TRBV6-3 to TRBJ1-5; 11 bases match TRBD1. CDR3 size: 14 residues. The V segment lost 6 bases and the J segment 5 bases; nucleotides outside the gene matches: 3. The V gene's germline CDR1 is MNHEY and CDR2 SVGEGT. CDR3 sequence: CASSGTGGHQPQHF. In nucleotides, the CDR3 is TGTGCCAGCAGCGGGACAGGGGGTCATCAGCCCCAGCATTTT.

The chain carries TRBV27 and TRBJ1-1, with 8 bases identical to TRBD1. The CDR3 sequence is 15 residues long. Trimming took 0 bases from V and 5 from J; bases not matched to a gene: 5. Germline V gene data show CDR1 as MNHEY and CDR2 as SMNVEV (reference sequence). The CDR3 DNA sequence: TGTGCCAGCAGTTTATCCAGGACAGGGAAGACTGAAGCTTTCTTT. Translated: CASSLSRTGKTEAFF.

In its sample, this clonotype was seen once. This chain uses TRBV5-1 with TRBJ1-3; tentatively, D is TRBD1 (5 bases). V was trimmed by 4 bases and J by 2 bases, leaving 13 bases between them. The CDR3 has 15 amino acids. Germline CDR1 and CDR2: SGHRS and YFSETQ. CDR3 region: CASSVTVSTGNTIYF. The CDR3 DNA sequence: TGCGCCAGCAGCGTGACAGTATCCACTGGAAACACCATATATTTT.

This clonotype was seen repeatedly, ten times or more. The chain employs TRBV12-3 or TRBV12-4 and TRBJ1-1; D is unclear. The CDR3 totals 13 residues. Between the trimmed V and J ends, which lost 3 bases and 0 bases, there was a span of 5 bases. The CDR3 loop is CASSFGLNTEAFF. In DNA form, the CDR3 reads TGTGCCAGCAGTTTTGGTCTGAACACTGAAGCTTTCTTT.

The CDR3 loop is CASSSSTGRDEQYF. The CDR3 DNA reads as TGTGCCAGCAGCTCATCGACAGGGAGGGACGAGCAGTACTTC. The chain joins TRBV7-9 to TRBJ2-7; D may be TRBD1 or TRBD2 (7 bases each). V lost 4 bases to trimming and J lost 5 bases, with 15 bases between them. CDR3 length: 14 amino acids. Per the germline V gene, CDR1 is SEHNR and CDR2 is FQNEAQ (reference sequence).

This chain joins TRBV5-5 and TRBJ2-1; TRBD2 agrees at 13 bases. In germline, CDR1 is SGHKS, CDR2 YYEKEE (reference sequence). CDR3 length: 15 amino acids. After removal of 2 bases from V and 7 bases from J, the junction contained 3 bases not matched to a gene. The CDR3 nucleotides are TGTGCCAGCAGCTTTCAACTAGCGGGGGGGAATGAGCAGTTCTTC. This encodes CASSFQLAGGNEQFF.

The chain has TRBV5-1 and TRBJ2-1; 8 bases are shared with TRBD2. V lost 0 bases, J lost 5 bases, and 4 bases stayed unmatched. Germline assignment: CDR1 SGHRS and CDR2 YFSETQ. CDR3 length equals 15 residues. In nucleotides, the CDR3 is TGCGCCAGCAGCTTGGTAGCGGGGACCAACAATGAGCAGTTCTTC. Encoded protein: CASSLVAGTNNEQFF.

There are a few counts of this clonotype. The chain employs TRBV6-5 and TRBJ2-1; 10 bases agree with TRBD2. There are 15 residues in the CDR3. The junction had 9 bases not matched to a gene; V was cut back by 4 bases and J by 9 bases. Germline V gene sequence: CDR1 MNHEY, CDR2 SVGAGI. The CDR3: CASSSFTSGKREQFF. CDR3 DNA: TGTGCCAGCAGTTCGTTTACTAGCGGGAAGCGTGAGCAGTTCTTC.

This chain connects TRBV9 to TRBJ2-5; 9 nucleotides match TRBD2. CDR3 size: 15 residues. CDR1 is SGDLS, CDR2 YYNGEE, per germline. Losses at the gene ends were 0 bases for V and 2 bases for J; bases not matched to a gene: 2. CDR3 in DNA: TGTGCCAGCAGCGTAGCCCTAGCGGGACAAGAGACCCAGTACTTC. Encoded protein: CASSVALAGQETQYF. Full variable domain (outside the CDR3, taken from reference TRBV9 and TRBJ2-5): DSGVTQTPKHLITATGQRVTLRCSPRSGDLSVYWYQQSLDQGLQFLIQYYNGEERAKGNILERFSAQQFPDLHSELNLSSLELGDSALYFCASSVALAGQETQYFGPGTRLLVL.

V gene TRBV24-1 combines with J gene TRBJ2-7, with a weak D call TRBD2 (5 bases). The CDR3 spans 14 residues. CDR1 is KGHDR, CDR2 SFDVKD, per germline. The V end was cut by 3 bases, the J end by 8 bases, with 16 bases between. The CDR3 is CATSDPAGPTKQYF. CDR3 nucleotide sequence: TGTGCCACCAGTGATCCGGCGGGTCCAACCAAGCAGTACTTC.

This clonotype was counted a few times. The gene calls are TRBV7-6 and TRBJ1-1; maybe TRBD1 (5 bases). CDR3 length: 17 residues. Germline values: CDR1 SGHVS, CDR2 FNYEAQ. Trimming removed 1 base from V and 4 bases from J, with 19 bases in between. For the CDR3, the DNA is TGTGCCAGCAGCTTAGAGAGAGTAGGGGTGGAGCTCACTGAAGCTTTCTTT. This sequence encodes CASSLERVGVELTEAFF.

The chain carries TRBV7-2 and TRBJ2-1; unclear D gene. CDR3 length: 13 amino acids. V was clipped by 1 base and J by 9 bases, with 10 bases between them. Germline V gives CDR1 SGHTA, CDR2 FQGNSA. The CDR3 nucleotides read TGTGCCAGCAGCTTAGGGGTGTACTCTGAGCAGTTCTTC. Its translation is CASSLGVYSEQFF.

This clonotype was seen a handful of times. The chain is built from TRBV12-3 or TRBV12-4 and TRBJ2-3; possibly TRBD1 for D (6 bases). The CDR3 spans 20 residues. V was clipped by 6 bases and J by 5 bases, with 33 bases between them. This chain's CDR3 is CASSTMDRNHGYQLIDTQYF. Written as DNA, the CDR3 is TGTGCCAGCAGCACAATGGACAGAAATCACGGTTACCAACTAATAGATACGCAGTATTTT.

Only a few counts were recorded for this clonotype. CDR3 amino acids: CASSVWTGGNYGYTF. As DNA, the CDR3 is TGTGCCAGCAGCGTATGGACAGGGGGAAACTATGGCTACACCTTC. This chain joins TRBV9 and TRBJ1-2; 10 bases fit TRBD1. Germline V CDR1 and CDR2: SGDLS, YYNGEE. V was clipped by 1 base and J by 2 bases; unmatched bases: 2. CDR3 length: 15 residues.